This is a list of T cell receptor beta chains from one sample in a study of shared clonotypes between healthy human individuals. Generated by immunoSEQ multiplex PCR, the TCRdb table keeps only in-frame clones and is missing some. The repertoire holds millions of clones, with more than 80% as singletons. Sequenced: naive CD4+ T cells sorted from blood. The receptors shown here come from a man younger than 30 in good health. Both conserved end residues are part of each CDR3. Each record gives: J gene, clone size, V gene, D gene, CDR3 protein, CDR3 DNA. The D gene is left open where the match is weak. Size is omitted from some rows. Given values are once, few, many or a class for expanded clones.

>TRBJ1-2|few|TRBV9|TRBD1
CASSVEGRGTDGYTF
TGTGCCAGCAGCGTAGAAGGCAGGGGGACCGATGGCTACACCTTC
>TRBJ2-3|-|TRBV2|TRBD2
CASRRTSGDTDTQYF
TGTGCCAGCAGGAGGACTAGCGGAGACACAGATACGCAGTATTTT
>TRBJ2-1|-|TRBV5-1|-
CASSLAGANYNEQFF
TGCGCCAGCAGCTTGGCAGGAGCGAATTACAATGAGCAGTTCTTC
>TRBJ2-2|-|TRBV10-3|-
CAISEGGKGASTGELFF
TGTGCCATCAGTGAGGGAGGCAAAGGGGCCTCCACCGGGGAGCTGTTTTTT
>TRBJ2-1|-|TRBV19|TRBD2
CASSTRLAENNEQFF
TGTGCCAGTAGTACCAGACTAGCGGAGAACAATGAGCAGTTCTTC
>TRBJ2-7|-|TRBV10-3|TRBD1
CAISQLENRGSSYEQYF
TGTGCCATCAGTCAACTAGAGAACAGGGGAAGCTCCTACGAGCAGTACTTC
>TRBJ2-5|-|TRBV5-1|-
CASSAVIGLETQYF
TGCGCCAGCAGCGCCGTGATAGGGCTAGAGACCCAGTACTTC
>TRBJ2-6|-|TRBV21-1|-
CASSGDRVTSGANVLTF
TGTGCCAGCAGTGGGGACAGGGTGACCTCTGGGGCCAACGTCCTGACTTTC
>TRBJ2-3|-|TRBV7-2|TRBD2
CASSFLGGASDTQYF
TGTGCCAGCAGCTTCCTCGGGGGGGCCTCAGATACGCAGTATTTT
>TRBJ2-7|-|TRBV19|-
CASSSWGASSYEQYF
TGTGCCAGTAGCTCGTGGGGGGCAAGCTCCTACGAGCAGTACTTC
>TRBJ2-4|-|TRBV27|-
CASSANPGQLAKNIQYF
TGTGCCAGCAGTGCGAACCCGGGACAACTAGCCAAAAACATTCAGTACTTC
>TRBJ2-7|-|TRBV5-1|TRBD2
CASSPDASGRGYEQYF
TGCGCCAGCAGCCCAGATGCTAGCGGGAGGGGCTACGAGCAGTACTTC
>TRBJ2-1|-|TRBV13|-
CASSLAGPAYNEQFF
TGTGCCAGCAGCTTAGCGGGGCCAGCCTACAATGAGCAGTTCTTC
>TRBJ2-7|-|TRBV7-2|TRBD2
CASSLSSDSGSYEQYF
TGTGCCAGCAGCTTATCCAGCGATAGCGGGAGCTACGAGCAGTACTTC
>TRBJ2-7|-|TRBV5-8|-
CASSPPRLIDYEQYF
TGTGCCAGCAGCCCCCCTCGGCTAATCGACTACGAGCAGTACTTC
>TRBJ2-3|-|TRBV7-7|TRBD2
CASSRLAVSTDTQYF
TGTGCTAGCAGCAGACTAGCGGTTAGCACAGATACGCAGTATTTT
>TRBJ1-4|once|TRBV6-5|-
CASSITCVKLFF
TGTGCCAGCAGTATTACTTGTGTAAAACTGTTTTTT
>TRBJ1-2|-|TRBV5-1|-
CASSLGIVTGTNYGYTF
TGCGCCAGCAGCTTAGGGATTGTCACAGGGACGAACTATGGCTACACCTTC
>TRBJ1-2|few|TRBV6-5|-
CASSYPQGGYTF
TGTGCCAGCAGTTACCCCCAGGGAGGCTACACCTTC
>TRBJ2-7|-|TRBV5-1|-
CASSEQSDEQYF
TGCGCCAGCAGCGAACAAAGCGACGAGCAGTACTTC
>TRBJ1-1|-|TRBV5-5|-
CASSWGGRGETEAFF
TGTGCCAGCAGCTGGGGTGGTAGGGGAGAGACTGAAGCTTTCTTT
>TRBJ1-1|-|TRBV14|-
CASSQDKGVKNTEAFF
TGTGCCAGCAGCCAAGATAAGGGGGTAAAGAACACTGAAGCTTTCTTT
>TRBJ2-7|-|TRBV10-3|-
CAIRGSGYEQYF
TGTGCCATCAGGGGGTCAGGGTACGAGCAGTACTTC
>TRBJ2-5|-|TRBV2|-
CASSERQVGETQYF
TGTGCCAGCAGTGAGAGGCAGGTCGGGGAGACCCAGTACTTC
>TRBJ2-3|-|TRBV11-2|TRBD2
CASSTDSLAGRTDTQYF
TGTGCCAGCAGCACCGACTCACTAGCGGGACGCACAGATACGCAGTATTTT
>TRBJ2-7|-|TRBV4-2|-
CASSQELQVSSYEQYF
TGTGCCAGCAGCCAAGAGTTACAGGTTAGCTCCTACGAGCAGTACTTC
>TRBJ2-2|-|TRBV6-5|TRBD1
CASTYRDSNTGELFF
TGTGCCAGCACCTACAGGGACAGTAACACCGGGGAGCTGTTTTTT
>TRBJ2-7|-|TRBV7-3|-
CASSQLSGGPRSSYEQYF
TGTGCCAGCAGCCAACTGTCCGGGGGGCCCAGGAGCTCCTACGAGCAGTACTTC
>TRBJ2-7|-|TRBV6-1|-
CASTGPLYEQYF
TGTGCCAGCACGGGACCCTTGTACGAGCAGTACTTC
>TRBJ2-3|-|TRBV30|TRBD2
CAWSVRTSGETDTQYF
TGTGCCTGGAGTGTGAGGACTAGCGGGGAAACAGATACGCAGTATTTT
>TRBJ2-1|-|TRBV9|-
CASSAHGGHEQFF
TGTGCCAGCAGCGCCCACGGGGGTCATGAGCAGTTCTTC
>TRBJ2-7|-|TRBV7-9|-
CASRPSYDLSREQYF
TGTGCCAGCAGGCCCTCTTATGACCTATCGAGGGAGCAGTACTTC
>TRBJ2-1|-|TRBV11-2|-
CASSLAIGDHNEQFF
TGTGCCAGCAGCTTAGCGATAGGGGACCACAATGAGCAGTTCTTC